This entry is about one T cell receptor (beta chain). The entry originates in a study of blood T cell repertoires in COVID-19. Some clones are missing from TCRdb's copy, which holds only in-frame ones; the method was immunoSEQ multiplex PCR. Altogether about 300,000 clones are present, about 85% being singletons, with the ten largest covering less than 6%. The sequenced material came from PBMCs or T cells enriched from blood (not recorded which). The TCR sequence derives from a young woman who had recovered from COVID-19.

The CDR3 nucleotides read TGTGCCAGTAGATTACAAGGACAGGGGTTAGGTGAGCAGTTCTTC. This sequence encodes CASRLQGQGLGEQFF. The chain couples TRBV19 to TRBJ2-1; 9 bases are a match to TRBD1. Trimming took 6 bases from V and 9 from J; bases not matched to a gene: 12. The germline V gene has CDR1 LNHDA and CDR2 SQIVND (reference sequence). This CDR3 region has 15 residues.